A selection of T cell receptor beta chains follows, all from one sample in a study of T-cell memory formation after mild COVID-19. One entry per CDR3 protein results from TCRdb running MiXCR on the 5' RACE reads. This table has hundreds of thousands of distinct CDR3 sequences, about 15% appearing once. The sequenced sample was PBMCs or a T cell subset sorted from them (not recorded which). These receptors were obtained from a man younger than 30 who had mild COVID-19 (a few samples of this study predate the infection). Cell type and time point are not known. CDR3s leave out the opening cysteine and the closing phenylalanine or tryptophan.

J gene	V gene	CDR3 protein
TRBJ2-4	TRBV6-5	ASSYSGVAKNIQY
TRBJ1-2	TRBV18	ASSPRVSRRYGYT
TRBJ1-5	TRBV7-6	ASSLGGEAHQPQH
TRBJ2-5	TRBV14	ASSQRRGRTGETQY
TRBJ2-3	TRBV20-1	SARDSTSTDTQY
TRBJ1-1	TRBV4-3	ASSQGMGTEAF
TRBJ2-7	TRBV5-1	ASSYRQGLYEQY
TRBJ2-1	TRBV29-1	SVEGAPRQGSYNEQF
TRBJ1-1	TRBV9	ASSVEDRGWDTEAF
TRBJ1-1	TRBV20-1	SAREGGGNTEAF
TRBJ2-1	TRBV12-3/TRBV12-4	ASSLRGGHNYNEQF
TRBJ2-3	TRBV5-4	ASSSGTGGNRDTQY
TRBJ2-5	TRBV6-6	ASRTTSGGQETQY
TRBJ2-7	TRBV20-1	SARVQAYEQY
TRBJ2-2	TRBV5-6	ASSWVTNTGELF
TRBJ1-5	TRBV7-2	ASSQRYTVPGPQH
TRBJ1-1	TRBV5-1	ASSFLGDGAEAF
TRBJ1-5	TRBV12-3/TRBV12-4	ASSPPGGNQPQH
TRBJ1-2	TRBV10-2	ASSPGTGDGYT
TRBJ2-5	TRBV7-9	ASSAGQIQETQY
TRBJ1-1	TRBV12-3/TRBV12-4	ASSRLGGRKTTEAF
TRBJ1-4	TRBV2	ASSDLGTGSEKLF
TRBJ2-3	TRBV7-2	ASRKRLATDTQY
TRBJ1-5	TRBV7-2	ASAAGDRGYQPQH
TRBJ1-5	TRBV4-1	ASSLEPTGTDSNQPQH
TRBJ2-2	TRBV7-2	ASSPPGAGDPGELF
TRBJ1-5	TRBV7-2	ASSFGGGQPQH
TRBJ2-7	TRBV20-1	SAPRGGSTYEQY
TRBJ2-3	TRBV4-1	ASSSRGATNTQY
TRBJ2-2	TRBV5-1	ASSLVYSGNTGELF
TRBJ2-1	TRBV6-5	ASSYETGFYNEQF
TRBJ2-3	TRBV5-1	ASSTGQGGNTQY
TRBJ2-6	TRBV7-6	ASSFDRGRIRGANVLT
TRBJ2-4	TRBV11-2	ASSWGSRDIQY
TRBJ1-5	TRBV6-2/TRBV6-3	ASRTGEQPQH
TRBJ2-5	TRBV9	ASSVSTGNQETQY
TRBJ1-1	TRBV10-3	AISENTEAF
TRBJ1-1	TRBV18	ASSTDVNTEAF
TRBJ2-4	TRBV20-1	SATDPSSTAKNIQY
TRBJ1-1	TRBV20-1	SAGPGTGNTEAF
TRBJ1-4	TRBV1	TSISQGEIEKLF
TRBJ2-2	TRBV6-5	ASTLGRLGAGELF